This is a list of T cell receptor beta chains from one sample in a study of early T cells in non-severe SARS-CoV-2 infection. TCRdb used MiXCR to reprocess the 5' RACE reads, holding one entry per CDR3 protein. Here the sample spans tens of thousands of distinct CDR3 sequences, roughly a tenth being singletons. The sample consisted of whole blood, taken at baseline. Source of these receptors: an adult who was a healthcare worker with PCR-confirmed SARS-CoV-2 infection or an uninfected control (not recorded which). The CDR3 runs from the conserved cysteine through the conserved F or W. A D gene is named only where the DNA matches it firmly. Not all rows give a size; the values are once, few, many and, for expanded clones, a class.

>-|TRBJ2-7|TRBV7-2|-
TGTGCCAGCAGCCTCAAAAGGAACTACGAGCAGTACTTC
CASSLKRNYEQYF
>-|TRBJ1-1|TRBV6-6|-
TGTGCCAGCAGTTACGCCCCGGGGGTCGGTGCTTTCTTT
CASSYAPGVGAFF
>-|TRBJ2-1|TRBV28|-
TGTGCCAGCAGTCCCCGGGTGAGGGAGCAGTTCTTC
CASSPRVREQFF
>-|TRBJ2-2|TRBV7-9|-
TGTGCCAGCAGCTTAAACAGGGATGGCACCGGGGAGCTGTTTTTT
CASSLNRDGTGELFF
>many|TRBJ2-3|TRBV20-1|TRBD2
TGCAGTGCCGCCAGACTAGCGGGAGAAGTTACAGATACGCAGTATTTT
CSAARLAGEVTDTQYF
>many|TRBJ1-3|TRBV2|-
TGTGCCAGCAGCGTATCCCGAAACACCATATATTTT
CASSVSRNTIYF
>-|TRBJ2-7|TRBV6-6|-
TGTGCCAGCAGGGACGCCGGGACGAGCTACGAGCAGTACTTC
CASRDAGTSYEQYF
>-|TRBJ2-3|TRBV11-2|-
TGTGCCAGCAGCCCGCTACTAAAAGATACGCAGTATTTT
CASSPLLKDTQYF
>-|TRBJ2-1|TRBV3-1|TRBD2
TGTGCCAGCAGCCAAGAGAGGACTAGCAGGGATGAGCAGTTCTTC
CASSQERTSRDEQFF
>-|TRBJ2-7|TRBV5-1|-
TGCGCCAGCAGCTGGAGGGGACCGCGGGAGCAGTACTTC
CASSWRGPREQYF
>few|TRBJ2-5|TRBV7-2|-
TGTGCCAGCAGCGTGGGATACCAAGAGACCCAGTACTTC
CASSVGYQETQYF
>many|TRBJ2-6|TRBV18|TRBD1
TGTGCCAGCTCAGTCCAGGGGGTTAGGGCCAACGTCCTGACTTTC
CASSVQGVRANVLTF
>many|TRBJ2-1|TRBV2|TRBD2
TGTGCCAGCGGGACTAGTTCAACTAATGAGCAGTTCTTC
CASGTSSTNEQFF
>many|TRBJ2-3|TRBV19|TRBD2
TGTGCCAGTAGTCCTCGACTAGCGGGGGGGACAGATACGCAGTATTTT
CASSPRLAGGTDTQYF
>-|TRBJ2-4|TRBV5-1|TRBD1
TGCGCCAGCAGCCCCCGACAGGGGGAAGACATTCAGTACTTC
CASSPRQGEDIQYF
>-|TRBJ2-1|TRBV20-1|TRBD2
TGCAGTGCTGTTAGACTAGCGGGGGGAGACTCCTACAATGAGCAGTTCTTC
CSAVRLAGGDSYNEQFF
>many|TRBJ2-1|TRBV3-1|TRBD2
TGTGCCAGCAGCCGCGGGAGTACCAACAATGAGCAGTTCTTC
CASSRGSTNNEQFF